This is a list of T cell receptor beta chains from one sample in a study of OX40 agonist ivuxolimab in advanced cancers. The data were produced by immunoSEQ multiplex PCR, yet TCRdb's version contains in-frame clones alone and is incomplete. This table holds some 44,000 clones, over 65% found once. The sequencing here drew on CD4+ or CD8+ T cells sorted from blood, taken in a trial of the OX40 agonist ivuxolimab. All receptors come from an adult with an advanced solid tumor such as melanoma, head and neck, liver or kidney cancer. Each CDR3 is given with its conserved first and last residue. Fields, in order: D gene, V gene, J gene, clone size, CDR3 protein, CDR3 DNA. A D gene is named only where the DNA matches it firmly. Size tells how often a clone was seen (once, few, many) or the class of an expanded clone, and some rows leave it out.

.	TRBV9	TRBJ2-1	.	CASSVTGAGEQFF	TGTGCCAGCAGCGTAACGGGGGCAGGTGAGCAGTTCTTC
TRBD1	TRBV27	TRBJ1-1	.	CASSTSQGGNTEAFF	TGTGCCAGCAGTACTTCCCAGGGGGGGAACACTGAAGCTTTCTTT
TRBD1	TRBV28	TRBJ2-7	.	CASSKRQGYEQYF	TGTGCCAGCAGTAAACGACAGGGCTACGAGCAGTACTTC
TRBD1	TRBV27	TRBJ1-2	.	CASRSDRAHGYTF	TGTGCCAGCAGGTCGGACAGGGCACATGGCTACACCTTC
TRBD2	TRBV7-6	TRBJ2-3	.	CASSTGLAGITDTQYF	TGTGCCAGCAGCACGGGACTAGCGGGAATCACAGATACGCAGTATTTT
TRBD1	TRBV5-4	TRBJ2-3	.	CASSPGQGQTDTQYF	TGTGCCAGCAGCCCCGGACAGGGCCAAACGGATACGCAGTATTTT
.	TRBV14	TRBJ2-7	.	CASSQDGFRADEQYF	TGTGCCAGCAGCCAAGATGGCTTTCGAGCCGACGAGCAGTACTTC
.	TRBV30	TRBJ1-6	.	CAWTTGGYNSPLHF	TGTGCCTGGACTACGGGGGGCTATAATTCACCCCTCCACTTT
TRBD2	TRBV6-6	TRBJ2-7	.	CASSHGGARYEQYF	TGTGCCAGCAGCCACGGGGGGGCCCGCTACGAGCAGTACTTC
.	TRBV27	TRBJ2-5	.	CASSSQAPQETQYF	TGTGCCAGCAGTTCCCAGGCTCCCCAAGAGACCCAGTACTTC
.	TRBV14	TRBJ1-1	.	CASSVRGGTEAFF	TGTGCCAGCAGCGTTAGGGGTGGCACTGAAGCTTTCTTT
TRBD1	TRBV13	TRBJ1-2	.	CASSLGPTGLYGYTF	TGTGCCAGCAGCTTAGGTCCGACAGGGCTCTATGGCTACACCTTC
TRBD1	TRBV19	TRBJ2-5	.	CASSQDRKETQYF	TGTGCCAGCTCTCAGGACAGGAAAGAGACCCAGTACTTC
TRBD1	TRBV19	TRBJ1-2	.	CASSKGAPINYGYTF	TGTGCCAGTAGTAAGGGGGCCCCTATTAACTATGGCTACACCTTC
.	TRBV5-4	TRBJ2-2	.	CASSRRDVTGELFF	TGTGCCAGCAGCCGCCGGGACGTAACCGGGGAGCTGTTTTTT
.	TRBV5-4	TRBJ2-6	.	CASSLWLVDGANVLTF	TGTGCCAGCAGCTTGTGGCTGGTAGATGGGGCCAACGTCCTGACTTTC
TRBD1	TRBV14	TRBJ2-3	.	CASSRRTGGGTDTQYF	TGTGCCAGCAGCCGCCGGACAGGGGGTGGCACAGATACGCAGTATTTT
.	TRBV7-6	TRBJ2-5	.	CASSHWGGQETQYF	TGTGCCAGCAGCCATTGGGGAGGACAAGAGACCCAGTACTTC
.	TRBV7-9	TRBJ2-4	.	CASSRRDDGSKNIQYF	TGTGCCAGCAGCCGCCGGGACGACGGATCCAAAAACATTCAGTACTTC
.	TRBV28	TRBJ2-3	.	CASSWAPLDWDTDTQYF	TGTGCCAGCAGTTGGGCCCCTTTAGACTGGGACACAGATACGCAGTATTTT
TRBD1	TRBV6-5	TRBJ2-2	.	CASLGQGDTGELFF	TGTGCCAGCCTGGGACAGGGAGACACCGGGGAGCTGTTTTTT
.	TRBV18	TRBJ1-5	once	CASSPVGNQPQHF	TGTGCCAGCTCACCGGTGGGTAATCAGCCCCAGCATTTT
TRBD1	TRBV7-2	TRBJ1-5	.	CASRGRTGGDQPQHF	TGTGCCAGCAGGGGTAGGACAGGGGGGGATCAGCCCCAGCATTTT
TRBD2	TRBV9	TRBJ2-5	.	CASSGEGMSQETQYF	TGTGCCAGCAGCGGGGAGGGTATGTCACAAGAGACCCAGTACTTC
TRBD1	TRBV7-9	TRBJ1-1	.	CASSPRTGDDTEAFF	TGTGCCAGCAGCCCACGGACAGGGGACGACACTGAAGCTTTCTTT
.	TRBV29-1	TRBJ2-2	few	CSVLAGTGELFF	TGCAGCGTCCTGGCAGGCACCGGGGAGCTGTTTTTT
.	TRBV28	TRBJ1-5	.	CASTSGLNQPQHF	TGTGCCAGCACCTCAGGGTTAAATCAGCCCCAGCATTTT
TRBD2	TRBV4-2	TRBJ2-3	.	CASSPQGLAGGGGSTDTQYF	TGTGCCAGCAGTCCTCAGGGGCTAGCGGGAGGAGGGGGGAGCACAGATACGCAGTATTTT
.	TRBV6-1	TRBJ2-3	.	CASSESDPQYF	TGTGCCAGCAGTGAATCGGATCCGCAGTATTTT